What follows are 23 T cell receptor beta chains derived from one specimen sequenced in a study of T cell changes during pregnancy in multiple sclerosis. Data came from immunoSEQ multiplex PCR; TCRdb stores just in-frame clones and leaves some out. The sample has tens of thousands of clones; roughly 92% are singletons. The starting material was CD4+ T cells from peripheral blood mononuclear cells, obtained in the third trimester of pregnancy. The source of these receptors is a female donor with multiple sclerosis, enrolled in a pregnancy study.

This chain joins TRBV2 and TRBJ2-7, with D possibly TRBD1 on 6 matching bases. The germline gives CDR1 SNHLY, CDR2 FYNNEI. The CDR3 consists of 17 residues. V shed 3 bases and J shed 2 bases, with 20 bases lying between them. The CDR3 sequence is CASSEPLSGTPTYEQYF. For the CDR3, the DNA is TGTGCCAGCAGTGAGCCCTTATCCGGGACACCAACCTACGAGCAGTACTTC.

This clone was seen only once. The chain uses TRBV5-1 and TRBJ2-5, with TRBD2 identical over 8 bases. Germline V gene data show CDR1 as SGHRS and CDR2 as YFSETQ. This CDR3 is 13 amino acids long. V lost 8 bases, J lost 1 base, and 4 bases stayed unmatched. CDR3 coding DNA: TGCGCCAGTGCGGGGGGACCCCAAGAGACCCAGTACTTC. This gives the protein CASAGGPQETQYF. The full variable domain, with the rest looked up from reference TRBV5-1 and TRBJ2-5, is KAGVTQTPRYLIKTRGQQVTLSCSPISGHRSVSWYQQTPGQGLQFLFEYFSETQRNKGNFPGRFSGRQFSNSRSEMNVSTLELGDSALYLCASAGGPQETQYFGPGTRLLVL.

About this clone itself: A junction boundary mismatches the germline segment, possibly from a read error. This chain uses TRBV19 with TRBJ2-1, with a possible D match to TRBD2 (5 bases). This CDR3 is 12 amino acids long. Germline CDR1 LNHDA, CDR2 SQIVND (reference sequence). The CDR3: CASSIGAAPEVF. In nucleotides, the CDR3 is TGTGCCAGTAGTATAGGGGCGGCCCCGGAGGTCTTC.

The chain is built from TRBV29-1 and TRBJ1-5, with D possibly TRBD1 on 5 matching bases. CDR1 is SQVTM and CDR2 is ANQGSEA in the germline V gene. V was trimmed by 6 bases and J by 0 bases, leaving 9 bases between them. This CDR3 comprises 13 residues. This chain's CDR3 is CSVQEYSNQPQHF. CDR3 DNA sequence: TGCAGCGTACAGGAATATAGCAATCAGCCCCAGCATTTT.

J is TRBJ2-7 and V is TRBV5-6; 11 positions match TRBD2. The CDR3 runs 15 residues. Per germline, CDR1 SGHDT and CDR2 YYEEEE. V shed 4 bases, J shed 0 bases, and the junction held 3 bases outside the gene matches. The CDR3 DNA sequence: TGTGCCAGCAGCCTTGGACTAGCGGGCTCCTACGAGCAGTACTTC. It encodes CASSLGLAGSYEQYF.

In its sample, this clone was seen once. This chain connects TRBV2 to TRBJ2-7; D remains ambiguous. CDR1 SNHLY and CDR2 FYNNEI come from the germline V gene. The CDR3 extends over 14 amino acids. Trimming removed 10 bases at V and 2 bases at J, with 18 bases between. CDR3 loop: CATRAPGFPYEQYF. As DNA, the CDR3 is TGTGCCACTCGAGCACCCGGGTTTCCCTACGAGCAGTACTTC.

The chain is built from TRBV9 and TRBJ2-7; 10 nucleotides agree with TRBD2. Looked up from germline, CDR1 is SGDLS and CDR2 is YYNGEE. CDR3 length equals 14 residues. The ends lost 4 bases at V and 2 bases at J; junction bases unmatched: 3. The CDR3: CASSPSGGTYEQYF. The CDR3, as DNA: TGTGCCAGCAGCCCTAGCGGGGGCACCTACGAGCAGTACTTC.

This clone showed up just a few times. V is TRBV20-1 and J is TRBJ1-5; D remains unclear. Deletions cut 3 bases from V and 7 bases from J, with 7 bases between. The CDR3 is made up of 11 amino acids. Germline V gene sequence: CDR1 DFQATT, CDR2 SNEGSKA (reference sequence). CDR3 sequence reads: CSASGAQPQHF. DNA for the CDR3: TGCAGTGCTAGCGGAGCACAGCCCCAGCATTTT.

The chain combines TRBV28 with TRBJ1-1; possibly TRBD1 for D (6 bases). CDR1 and CDR2 (germline): MDHEN, SYDVKM. There are 18 residues in the CDR3. V lost 7 bases and J 4 bases, leaving 28 bases between the germline ends. In DNA form, the CDR3 reads TGTGCCAGCACCCACCTGGGGGGGGGCATGGTGGCGGGCACTGAAGCTTTCTTT. Amino acid sequence: CASTHLGGGMVAGTEAFF.

The V gene is TRBV29-1, the J gene TRBJ2-5; 9 nucleotides align to TRBD1. The CDR3 has 13 residues. Germline-derived CDR1 and CDR2 are SQVTM and ANQGSEA. V gave up 7 bases and J gave up 5 bases; unmatched junction bases: 8. The DNA for the CDR3 is TGCAGCGGAGGACAGGGGAAGAGGGAGACCCAGTACTTC. Amino acid sequence: CSGGQGKRETQYF.

The rearrangement uses TRBV15 and TRBJ2-5; D might be TRBD1 (6 bases). This CDR3 contains 15 residues. Deletions cut 5 bases from V and 0 bases from J, with 13 bases between. Germline V lookup: CDR1 LNHNV, CDR2 YYDKDF (reference sequence). The CDR3 sequence is CATSDPTGNQETQYF. CDR3 DNA: TGTGCCACCAGCGACCCGACAGGTAACCAAGAGACCCAGTACTTC.

The chain recombines TRBV10-3 with TRBJ1-1; tentatively, D is TRBD1 (5 bases). There are 15 residues in the CDR3. CDR1 and CDR2 from the germline V gene are ENHRY and SYGVKD. V dropped 0 bases and J dropped 0 bases, with 8 bases sitting between them. In nucleotides, the CDR3 is TGTGCCATCAGTGAGTCAAACAGGATGAACACTGAAGCTTTCTTT. Protein: CAISESNRMNTEAFF.

This chain joins TRBV2 and TRBJ1-4; D gene unclear. V was clipped by 5 bases and J by 6 bases, with 7 bases between them. The CDR3 has 12 residues. CDR1 is SNHLY, CDR2 FYNNEI, per germline. The CDR3 region has the DNA TGTGCCAGCAGTCGAACAGATGAAAAACTGTTTTTT. Residues: CASSRTDEKLFF.

The chain joins TRBV2 to TRBJ2-1, with TRBD2 matching over 10 bases. The CDR3 extends over 19 amino acids. The junction had 16 bases not matched to a gene; V was cut back by 0 bases and J by 8 bases. In germline, CDR1 is SNHLY, CDR2 FYNNEI. The CDR3 region is CASSEARLTAGGLIYEQFF. CDR3 coding DNA: TGTGCCAGCAGTGAAGCGCGCCTTACAGCGGGAGGGCTGATTTATGAGCAGTTCTTC.

CDR3 sequence: CASSPTRTGELFF. The CDR3 coding sequence is TGTGCCAGCTCACCAACTAGAACCGGGGAGCTGTTTTTT. This chain joins TRBV18 and TRBJ2-2; D might be TRBD2 (5 bases). Germline V gene lookup returns CDR1 KGHSH and CDR2 LQKENI. V lost 2 bases, J lost 5 bases, and 6 bases lay in between. The CDR3 has 13 amino acids.

The CDR3 protein is CASRTKTSGGGNEQFF. The CDR3, as DNA: TGTGCCAGTAGAACAAAAACTAGCGGGGGTGGCAATGAGCAGTTCTTC. The chain joins TRBV19 to TRBJ2-1, with 11 bases that match TRBD2. This CDR3 contains 16 residues. Trimming took 6 bases from V and 6 from J; bases not matched to a gene: 10. Germline V CDR1 and CDR2: LNHDA, SQIVND (reference sequence).

This clone was counted a single time. The chain uses TRBV11-2 and TRBJ2-1; 12 nucleotides match TRBD2. After removal of 1 base from V and 10 bases from J, the junction contained 5 bases not matched to a gene. The CDR3 covers 15 residues. Germline V CDR1 and CDR2: SGHAT, FQNNGV. The CDR3 DNA reads TGTGCCAGCAGCTTAGGACTAGCGGGAGCTAGAGAGCAGTTCTTC. Its protein product is CASSLGLAGAREQFF.

This chain links TRBV6-6 with TRBJ2-2; 8 bases align to TRBD2. Germline V gene lookup returns CDR1 MNHNY and CDR2 SVGAGI (reference sequence). This CDR3 comprises 16 residues. Germline trimming cut 4 bases from V and 3 bases from J; bases unmatched to any gene: 7. CDR3 loop: CASSFAGRVHTGELFF. DNA of the CDR3: TGTGCCAGCAGTTTTGCCGGGAGGGTCCACACCGGGGAGCTGTTTTTT.

The chain uses TRBV7-8 and TRBJ1-5; D gene uncertain. The CDR3 is made up of 17 amino acids. CDR1 and CDR2 (germline): SGHVS, FQNEAQ. Trimming shortened V by 0 bases and J by 5 bases, and 17 bases separated the two germline ends. As DNA, the CDR3 is TGTGCCAGCAGCTTAGCTGTTGCGGCCAACCATCATCAGCCCCAGCATTTT. Its protein product is CASSLAVAANHHQPQHF.

The rearrangement links TRBV19 to TRBJ1-2; TRBD1 agrees at 8 bases. The CDR3 is 13 residues long. The J segment lost 4 bases and the V segment lost 6 bases, leaving 4 bases of the junction unmatched. CDR1 and CDR2 from the germline V gene are LNHDA and SQIVND (reference sequence). CDR3 in amino acids: CASRPGQVYGYTF. CDR3 nucleotides: TGTGCCAGTAGGCCGGGACAGGTCTATGGCTACACCTTC. Full variable domain (rest looked up from reference TRBV19 and TRBJ1-2): DGGITQSPKYLFRKEGQNVTLSCEQNLNHDAMYWYRQDPGQGLRLIYYSQIVNDFQKGDIAEGYSVSREKKESFPLTVTSAQKNPTAFYLCASRPGQVYGYTFGSGTRLTVV.

This chain joins TRBV18 and TRBJ1-1, with D perhaps matching TRBD1 (5 bases). The CDR3 sequence is 12 residues long. With 6 bases removed from V and 11 bases from J, the gap between germline ends came to 16 bases. CDR1 is KGHSH, CDR2 LQKENI, per germline. The CDR3 sequence: CASSPTQGYAFF. The CDR3 DNA sequence: TGTGCCAGCTCCCCCACCCAGGGATACGCTTTCTTT.

CDR3 sequence reads: CASSRTSGSSGTQYF. In nucleotides, the CDR3 is TGTGCCAGCAGCCGGACTAGCGGGAGTTCAGGGACCCAGTACTTC. This sequence joins TRBV5-5 and TRBJ2-5, with 13 bases matching TRBD2. Trimming at V came to 4 bases and at J to 7 bases, leaving 7 bases not matched to a gene. Germline lookup yields CDR1 SGHKS and CDR2 YYEKEE (reference sequence). The CDR3 is 15 residues long.

The chain recombines TRBV5-6 with TRBJ1-4, with D unclear. Trimming pared 4 bases from V and 10 bases from J, leaving 20 bases between. Germline CDR1 SGHDT, CDR2 YYEEEE. This CDR3 comprises 15 residues. CDR3 residues: CASSPDPIFSGKLFF. CDR3 sequence (DNA): TGTGCCAGCAGCCCGGACCCAATATTCAGCGGAAAACTGTTTTTT. The variable domain in full, with the rest retrieved from reference TRBV5-6 and TRBJ1-4, is DAGVTQSPTHLIKTRGQQVTLRCSPKSGHDTVSWYQQALGQGPQFIFQYYEEEERQRGNFPDRFSGHQFPNYSSELNVNALLLGDSALYLCASSPDPIFSGKLFFGSGTQLSVL.